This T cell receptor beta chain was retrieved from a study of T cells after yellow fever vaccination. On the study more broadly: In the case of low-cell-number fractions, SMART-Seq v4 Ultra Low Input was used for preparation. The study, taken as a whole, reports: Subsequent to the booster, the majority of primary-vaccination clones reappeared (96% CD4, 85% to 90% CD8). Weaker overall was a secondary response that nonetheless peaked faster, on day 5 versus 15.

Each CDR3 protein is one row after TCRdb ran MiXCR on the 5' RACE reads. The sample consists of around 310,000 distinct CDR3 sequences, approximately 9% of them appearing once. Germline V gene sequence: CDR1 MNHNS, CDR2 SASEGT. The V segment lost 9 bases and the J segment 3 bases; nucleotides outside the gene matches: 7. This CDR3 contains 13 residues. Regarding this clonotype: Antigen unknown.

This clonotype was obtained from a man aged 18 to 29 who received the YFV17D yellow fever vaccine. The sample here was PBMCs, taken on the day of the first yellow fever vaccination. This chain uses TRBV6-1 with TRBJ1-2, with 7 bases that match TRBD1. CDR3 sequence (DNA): TGTGCCAGTGACCCGACAGGGTACTATGGCTACACCTTC. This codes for CASDPTGYYGYTF.